This TCR beta chain was sequenced during a study of shared clonotypes between healthy human individuals (dated by TCRdb to 2018 to 2021). Study-level background: The cohort included a few men and a couple of women between 18 and 49 years of age. To estimate repertoire size and how much clonotypes are shared between individuals, the study performed deep sequencing of blood TCR repertoires from 4 to 6 healthy adults. To increase sequencing depth and limit assay-specific biases, TCR repertoire library preparation and sequencing were carried out by different laboratories using diverse techniques. Leukapheresis yielded between about 0.94 and 9 billion PBMCs per donor.

The donors were healthy, HIV-negative adults with no recently reported acute infections or vaccinations. All donors were Caucasian adults living in Nashville, Tennessee, USA. For unsorted samples, roughly 86 million PBMCs were counted and genomic DNA was extracted with the QIAamp DNA Blood Mini kit. After blood collection by leukapheresis, PBMCs were isolated using Ficoll-Histopaque density gradient centrifugation and then cryopreserved in the vapor phase of liquid nitrogen. Remarks on this clone: No antigen is known for it. Base qualities are not at hand, and no much larger clone is one base apart.

Overall results and qualifications from the work: The genetic and exposure-history diversity represented was limited by the small number of donors. Sampling was limited to blood, and TCR repertoires in tissue likely differ from TCR repertoires in blood. Pairwise subsampling indicated that sequencing depth was expected to affect the degree of clonotype sharing among donors.

Using the deep immunoSEQ assay, multiplex PCR amplified TCR CDR3 regions from genomic DNA. For each cell subset, the extracted genomic DNA was distributed evenly across all wells of several immunoSEQ 96-well plates, and each plate served as one replicate. For unsorted PBMC, each replicate PCR was loaded with about 300 ng genomic DNA, equivalent to about 30,000 T cell genomes. Ten immunoSEQ deep assay plates were used to sequence the unsorted PBMC genomic DNA. The purified libraries were quantified using a Qubit 3.0 fluorometer, sized with a Bioanalyzer 2100, and then quantified again using the KAPA Library Quantification kit. Every immunoSEQ 96-well plate was sequenced on a separate single-read 150-cycle Illumina NextSeq 550 flow cell. As for how the authors treated the data: Because the immunoSEQ output included only junctional sequences and no quality scores, the filtering could not be the same as the filtering used for full-length reads. To assign V/J genes and CDR3, sequences were annotated using PyIR, a Python wrapper for IgBLAST v1.9, with IMGT germline references. Any read was removed if the V/J assignment was weak (E-value above 1e-6), the CDR3 was missing, or the read contained stop codons, out-of-frame junctions, or ambiguous translated residues. V3J clonotypes were defined as sequences sharing the same inferred V gene, J gene, and CDR3 amino acid sequence. To compute the percentage overlap between repertoires, the number of shared unique clonotypes was divided by the size of the smaller repertoire. Richness of each repertoire was evaluated using RTK rarefaction, the Chao1 estimator, and Recon v2.1 estimates of unobserved clonotypes. TCRdb took this table from immuneACCESS and kept in-frame rearrangements with V and J called. Such tables lack part of the clones; where checked against another copy, unresolved V genes explain under half of the gap, and the rest is unexplained. Clone size and V and J calls were adopted from that table, with D and trimming inferred from the DNA. The sample table records about half a million clones; 81% of these occur just once. The ten largest make up 12% of the sample.

The CDR3 runs 17 amino acids, cysteine and phenylalanine included. The kept DNA is CDR3 alone, 51 bases in frame from the first base. According to the germline V gene, CDR1 reads SGHRS and CDR2 reads YFSETQ. The V end loses 2 bases and the J end loses 0 bases, and a stretch of 16 bases separates them. Sequenced sample: PBMCs. The rearranged chain carries TRBV5-1 and TRBJ2-3; the best D guess is TRBD1, with 6 bases matching. This clonotype was obtained from a woman in her thirties or forties in good health. Some clones in this sample may be carry-over from other donors' samples. In nucleotides, the sequence is TGCGCCAGCAGCTTAGATACTACAGGGCTAAGCACAGATACGCAGTATTTT. Translated, this gives CASSLDTTGLSTDTQYF.